Below are 17 T cell receptor beta chains sequenced from a single sample in a study of T cells in Graves' hyperthyroidism and ophthalmopathy. Researchers took RNA transcripts and amplified the TCR beta CDR3 regions from them. TCR CDR3 regions were first amplified by RT-PCR with HTBI primers. TCRdb analysed the multiplex PCR reads with MiXCR anew, one entry per CDR3 protein. The sample yields some 510,000 distinct CDR3 sequences, about 20% seen once. The sequenced sample consisted of blood. The receptors were gathered from a man between 18 and 29 years old with Graves' hyperthyroidism.

The chain recombines TRBV6-2 or TRBV6-3 with TRBJ2-5, with D unresolved. Germline V gene sequence: CDR1 MNHEY, CDR2 SVGEGT. This CDR3 contains 12 residues. The germline V and J ends were trimmed by 6 bases and 4 bases, with 9 bases remaining between them. CDR3 loop: CASRYQTETQYF. The CDR3 nucleotides are TGTGCCAGCAGATACCAAACAGAGACCCAGTACTTC.

This clonotype was seen at least ten times. This chain links TRBV11-2 with TRBJ1-1; the D is unclear. The V gene's germline CDR1 is SGHAT and CDR2 FQNNGV. Trimming took 1 base from V and 8 from J, leaving 11 bases between them. There are 13 residues in the CDR3. Here the CDR3 reads CASSLGLGSEAFF. Written as DNA, the CDR3 is TGTGCCAGCAGCTTAGGATTAGGGTCGGAAGCTTTCTTT.

This clonotype was seen many times. The gene calls are TRBV28 and TRBJ2-7; 7 bases are shared with TRBD1. This CDR3 region has 14 residues. Germline CDR1 and CDR2: MDHEN and SYDVKM. J lost 3 bases, V lost 5 bases, and 7 bases had no gene match. In DNA form, the CDR3 reads TGTGCCAGCAGTCGCCCCGACAGGGACTACGAGCAGTACTTC. Its translation is CASSRPDRDYEQYF. Filled out from reference TRBV28 and TRBJ2-7, the complete variable domain reads DVKVTQSSRYLVKRTGEKVFLECVQDMDHENMFWYRQDPGLGLRLIYFSYDVKMKEKGDIPEGYSVSREKKERFSLILESASTNQTSMYLCASSRPDRDYEQYFGPGTRLTVT.

In its sample, this clonotype was seen a few times. The chain combines TRBV11-1 with TRBJ1-5, with 9 bases lining up with TRBD1. The CDR3 has 16 residues. The germline CDR1 and CDR2 sequences are SGHAT and FQDESV (reference sequence). V was pared by 6 bases and J by 0 bases, with 6 bases of the junction left unmatched. The CDR3 sequence is CASRGQGSDSNQPQHF. CDR3 DNA sequence: TGTGCCAGCAGGGGACAGGGATCCGATAGCAATCAGCCCCAGCATTTT.

This clonotype occurred a few times. The chain carries TRBV20-1 and TRBJ2-2; D gene unclear. The CDR3 is made up of 15 amino acids. V was shortened by 1 base and J by 6 bases, with 15 bases between the two germline ends. Germline loops: CDR1 DFQATT, CDR2 SNEGSKA (reference sequence). The CDR3 spells CSARGPWVGAGELFF. Here the CDR3 DNA reads TGCAGTGCTAGAGGCCCCTGGGTAGGCGCCGGGGAGCTGTTTTTT.

For this clonotype: Germline and junction disagree at one end, which may indicate a read error. CDR3 region: CAWSLISDDQYF. CDR3 in DNA: TGTGCCTGGAGTCTAATCAGTGACGACCAGTACTTC. This chain joins TRBV30 and TRBJ2-7; D is uncertain. The germline CDR1 and CDR2 sequences are GTSNPN and SVGIG (reference sequence). The CDR3 spans 12 residues.

This chain links TRBV4-1 with TRBJ1-2; D gene uncertain. The V and J ends lost 2 bases and 8 bases respectively, with 15 bases between them. The CDR3 runs to 14 residues. The germline CDR1 and CDR2 sequences are MGHRA and YSYEKL. For the CDR3, the DNA is TGCGCCAGCAGCCAAATGACCTATACGGAGGGCTACACCTTC. Encoded protein: CASSQMTYTEGYTF.

This clonotype was detected a few times. The rearrangement uses TRBV6-5 and TRBJ2-7; perhaps TRBD1 as D (5 bases). The CDR3 spans 14 residues. V dropped 7 bases and J dropped 0 bases, with 13 bases sitting between them. Germline CDR1 MNHEY, CDR2 SVGAGI. The CDR3 region is CASTWQGGSYEQYF. The CDR3 nucleotides read TGTGCCAGCACTTGGCAGGGTGGCTCCTACGAGCAGTACTTC.

This clonotype showed up many times. The chain uses TRBV6-5 and TRBJ1-1; D remains unclear. Trimming stripped 2 bases from V and 1 base from J, with 5 bases between. Germline CDR1 is MNHEY and CDR2 is SVGAGI. The CDR3 is made up of 13 amino acids. This chain's CDR3 is CASSYRPNTEAFF. CDR3 DNA sequence: TGTGCCAGCAGTTACCGCCCGAACACTGAAGCTTTCTTT.

This clonotype appeared many times. The chain joins TRBV24-1 to TRBJ2-5; TRBD2 matches 10 bases. Germline values: CDR1 KGHDR, CDR2 SFDVKD. The CDR3 loop spans 14 amino acids. The V segment lost 4 bases and the J segment 4 bases; nucleotides outside the gene matches: 2. The CDR3 DNA reads as TGTGCCACCAGTGAAACTAGCGGGGCAGAGACCCAGTACTTC. Residues: CATSETSGAETQYF.

There are many counts of this clonotype. The chain carries TRBV28 and TRBJ1-3; 11 positions agree with TRBD1. CDR1 and CDR2 from the germline V gene are MDHEN and SYDVKM. J gave up 0 bases and V 2 bases, and 3 bases lay outside the gene matches. CDR3 length: 17 amino acids. CDR3 DNA sequence: TGTGCCAGCAGTTTAGGGACAGGGGGTGGCTCTGGAAACACCATATATTTT. The encoded protein is CASSLGTGGGSGNTIYF.

This clonotype was counted at least ten times. The rearrangement links TRBV5-1 to TRBJ1-1; D gene unclear. Germline V gene lookup returns CDR1 SGHRS and CDR2 YFSETQ. This CDR3 has 13 residues. The V and J ends lost 3 bases and 5 bases respectively, with 11 bases between them. The chain's CDR3 is CASSYQIETEAFF. The CDR3 DNA follows: TGCGCCAGCAGCTATCAGATTGAGACTGAAGCTTTCTTT. Full variable domain (missing parts from reference TRBV5-1 and TRBJ1-1): KAGVTQTPRYLIKTRGQQVTLSCSPISGHRSVSWYQQTPGQGLQFLFEYFSETQRNKGNFPGRFSGRQFSNSRSEMNVSTLELGDSALYLCASSYQIETEAFFGQGTRLTVV.

This clonotype was seen ten or more times. The chain couples TRBV10-3 to TRBJ2-7; tentative D call: TRBD1 (6 bases). In germline, CDR1 is ENHRY, CDR2 SYGVKD. CDR3 length: 14 residues. V lost 0 bases to trimming and J lost 0 bases, with 6 bases between them. As DNA, the CDR3 is TGTGCCATCAGTGAGTCGGACAGCTCCTACGAGCAGTACTTC. Its translation: CAISESDSSYEQYF.

This clonotype was recorded many times. The chain carries TRBV6-5 and TRBJ1-1; D remains unclear. The CDR3 loop spans 13 amino acids. Germline CDR1 reads MNHEY; CDR2 reads SVGAGI. V gave up 2 bases and J gave up 5 bases, with 9 bases separating them. CDR3 in DNA: TGTGCCAGCAGTTACGACGGGAAGACTGAAGCTTTCTTT. Protein: CASSYDGKTEAFF.

This clonotype has ten or more counts. The rearrangement uses TRBV2 and TRBJ1-1; D remains ambiguous. CDR3 length: 14 residues. From germline, CDR1 is SNHLY and CDR2 FYNNEI. V was pared by 4 bases and J by 1 base, with 10 bases between. In nucleotides, the CDR3 is TGTGCCAGCAGTGGTCGGGGAGGGAACACTGAAGCTTTCTTT. Protein product: CASSGRGGNTEAFF.

This clonotype has only a few counts. The chain uses TRBV2 and TRBJ1-5, with a weak D call TRBD1 (5 bases). Trimming shortened V by 7 bases and J by 3 bases, and 13 bases separated the two germline ends. The CDR3 is 14 amino acids. The germline V gene encodes CDR1 SNHLY and CDR2 FYNNEI. The CDR3 DNA sequence: TGTGCCAGCACCTTGGGGCGGAACAATCAGCCCCAGCATTTT. This codes for CASTLGRNNQPQHF.

This clonotype was observed many times. The chain is built from TRBV2 and TRBJ2-2; no reliable D call. CDR1 and CDR2 (germline): SNHLY, FYNNEI. The CDR3 runs to 15 residues. V lost 3 bases to trimming and J lost 0 bases, with 8 bases between them. The CDR3 region is CASSDCCTNTGELFF. The CDR3 DNA sequence: TGTGCCAGCAGTGACTGCTGCACGAACACCGGGGAGCTGTTTTTT.